A selection of T cell receptor beta chains follows, all from one sample in a study of blood T cell repertoires in COVID-19. Libraries were prepared by immunoSEQ multiplex PCR; TCRdb keeps only in-frame clonotypes and omits some of them. The table lists approximately 130,000 clones, about 87% of them singletons, with 2% to 2.5% in the top ten. The sample comprised peripheral blood. All receptors derive from a man aged 50-59 years with active COVID-19. Each CDR3 is given with its conserved first and last residue. Where a row states a size, it is once, few, many or the class of an expanded clone; other rows omit it.

J gene: TRBJ2-3
clone size: once
V gene: TRBV5-1
CDR3 protein: CASSLGGGTDTQYF

J gene: TRBJ2-7
clone size: NA
V gene: TRBV5-1
CDR3 protein: CASSRDRGTYEQYF

J gene: TRBJ1-1
clone size: NA
V gene: TRBV7-9
CDR3 protein: CASSLLTHSMNTEAFF

J gene: TRBJ1-3
clone size: NA
V gene: TRBV2
CDR3 protein: CASREISGNTIYF

J gene: TRBJ2-7
clone size: few
V gene: TRBV6-1
CDR3 protein: CASSERDRGSGKQYF

J gene: TRBJ1-2
clone size: NA
V gene: TRBV4-2
CDR3 protein: CASSQEGDNYGYTF

J gene: TRBJ1-2
clone size: NA
V gene: TRBV4-1
CDR3 protein: CASSHRQGNYGYTF

J gene: TRBJ1-1
clone size: NA
V gene: TRBV19
CDR3 protein: CASSITYTEAFF

J gene: TRBJ1-1
clone size: NA
V gene: TRBV3-1/TRBV3-2
CDR3 protein: CASSTIGGTEAFF

J gene: TRBJ2-1
clone size: NA
V gene: TRBV5-1
CDR3 protein: CASSQGQISYNEQFF

J gene: TRBJ2-4
clone size: NA
V gene: TRBV19
CDR3 protein: CASRDSGGRGKNIQYF

J gene: TRBJ2-1
clone size: NA
V gene: TRBV6-4
CDR3 protein: CASSAGAGGNNEQFF

J gene: TRBJ2-5
clone size: NA
V gene: TRBV29-1
CDR3 protein: CSVDGLAQRPTETQYF

J gene: TRBJ2-7
clone size: NA
V gene: TRBV5-5
CDR3 protein: CASQFSGVGTYEQYF

J gene: TRBJ2-7
clone size: NA
V gene: TRBV25-1
CDR3 protein: CASSDPGGSSSYEQYF

J gene: TRBJ1-2
clone size: NA
V gene: TRBV9
CDR3 protein: CASSVGDNLMGYTF

J gene: TRBJ1-6
clone size: NA
V gene: TRBV6-5
CDR3 protein: CASTRGDSPLHF

J gene: TRBJ2-7
clone size: NA
V gene: TRBV11-2
CDR3 protein: CASSPGGTEQYF

J gene: TRBJ1-1
clone size: NA
V gene: TRBV5-1
CDR3 protein: CASSLGGNTEAFF